Given below is one T cell receptor (beta chain) in context. Antigen specificity is unknown. The CDR3 loop spans 15 amino acids. Trimming removed 5 bases at V and 0 bases at J, with 11 bases between. The germline V gene encodes CDR1 ENHRY and CDR2 SYGVKD. Clones were read by immunoSEQ multiplex PCR, and TCRdb kept only the in-frame ones, dropping some. The sample shows about a million clones, around three quarters of them seen only once. The data are from a study of shared clonotypes between healthy human individuals. Study-level results: Sharing across a few donors was seen in 4% to 5% of naive CD4 clonotypes.

J is TRBJ1-3 and V is TRBV10-3; the D is unclear. The source material was memory CD4+ T cells from PBMCs. Stated subset: CD45RA-negative fraction. The TCR comes from a man younger than 35 in good health. Some clones in this sample may be carry-over from other donors' samples. The CDR3 DNA sequence: TGTGCCATCAGTATGAACCCAGACTCTGGAAACACCATATATTTT. Its protein is CAISMNPDSGNTIYF.